Presented here are 21 T cell receptor beta chains from one specimen sequenced in a study of identical twins. Using its own MiXCR run on the 5' RACE reads, TCRdb lists one record per CDR3 protein. The data hold fewer than 250,000 distinct CDR3 sequences, with around 9.6% observed a single time. Sequenced sample: memory (CD45RO+) T cells sorted from blood. The receptor set was obtained from a woman between 18 and 29 years old in good health.

The CDR3 DNA is TGTGCCAGCAGCCCAGGGGGGGACAGGGACGAAAAACTGTTTTTT. Its translation is CASSPGGDRDEKLFF. The rearrangement joins TRBV7-6 to TRBJ1-4, with 9 positions matching TRBD1. The CDR3 loop spans 15 amino acids. V gave up 5 bases and J gave up 8 bases; unmatched junction bases: 9. Per the germline V gene, CDR1 is SGHVS and CDR2 is FNYEAQ.

This chain connects TRBV20-1 to TRBJ1-5, with a tentative D call TRBD1 (6 bases). Germline assignment: CDR1 DFQATT and CDR2 SNEGSKA (reference sequence). The CDR3 contains 14 residues. Trimming removed 5 bases from V and 7 bases from J, with 18 bases in between. CDR3 nucleotides: TGCAGTGCTCCTATGGGTCCGGGGGGCCAGCCCCAGCATTTT. It is translated as CSAPMGPGGQPQHF.

This chain links TRBV5-1 with TRBJ1-5; D unclear. V lost 0 bases to trimming and J lost 3 bases, with 7 bases between them. From germline, CDR1 is SGHRS and CDR2 YFSETQ. The CDR3 covers 14 residues. CDR3 amino acids: CASSLGLNNQPQHF. DNA for the CDR3: TGCGCCAGCAGCTTGGGGCTGAACAATCAGCCCCAGCATTTT.

The chain uses TRBV5-5 and TRBJ2-7; D is unresolved. This CDR3 has 14 amino acids. Deletions cut 0 bases from V and 0 bases from J, with 7 bases between. In germline, CDR1 is SGHKS, CDR2 YYEKEE (reference sequence). CDR3 DNA: TGTGCCAGCAGCTTGGCGGCTACCTCCTACGAGCAGTACTTC. It encodes CASSLAATSYEQYF. Supplemented by reference TRBV5-5 and TRBJ2-7, the full variable domain reads DAGVTQSPTHLIKTRGQQVTLRCSPISGHKSVSWYQQVLGQGPQFIFQYYEKEERGRGNFPDRFSARQFPNYSSELNVNALLLGDSALYLCASSLAATSYEQYFGPGTRLTVT.

This clonotype was observed at least ten times. The chain joins TRBV20-1 to TRBJ1-1; 9 nucleotides line up with TRBD1. This CDR3 has 15 amino acids. The germline gives CDR1 DFQATT, CDR2 SNEGSKA (reference sequence). Trimming at V came to 1 base and at J to 3 bases, leaving 6 bases not matched to a gene. This CDR3 reads CSARGNRQGDTEAFF. The CDR3 DNA reads as TGCAGTGCTAGAGGAAATAGACAGGGGGACACTGAAGCTTTCTTT.

This clonotype was found a few times. The chain joins TRBV4-3 to TRBJ2-1; 10 nucleotides agree with TRBD2. The CDR3 is made up of 15 amino acids. CDR1 is LGHNA and CDR2 is YSLEER in the germline V gene. V dropped 1 base and J dropped 7; count of bases not matched to a gene: 4. The CDR3 sequence is CASSQVTSGKNEQFF. In nucleotides, the CDR3 is TGCGCCAGCAGCCAAGTTACTAGCGGGAAAAATGAGCAGTTCTTC.

The chain combines TRBV9 with TRBJ2-7, with D possibly TRBD1 on 6 matching bases. The CDR3 length is 16 residues. Trimming took 0 bases from V and 0 from J, leaving 13 bases between them. Germline lookup yields CDR1 SGDLS and CDR2 YYNGEE. The CDR3 spells CASSVGPSDSSYEQYF. CDR3 nucleotides: TGTGCCAGCAGCGTAGGGCCCTCGGACAGCTCCTACGAGCAGTACTTC.

This clonotype was detected a few times. This chain links TRBV7-2 with TRBJ2-3, with 7 bases matching TRBD2. Germline values: CDR1 SGHTA, CDR2 FQGNSA. J lost 3 bases, V lost 2 bases, and 8 bases had no gene match. The CDR3 spans 16 residues. The CDR3: CASSLWTGGRTDTQYF. CDR3 in DNA: TGTGCCAGCAGCTTATGGACGGGAGGTCGGACAGATACGCAGTATTTT.

The DNA for the CDR3 is TGTGCCAGCAGCCCCTCCTTTCCGGGACAGCTCGGCTCACCCCTCCACTTT. Amino acid sequence: CASSPSFPGQLGSPLHF. The chain recombines TRBV7-8 with TRBJ1-6; 7 nucleotides match TRBD1. The germline gives CDR1 SGHVS, CDR2 FQNEAQ. The CDR3 extends over 17 amino acids. V shed 5 bases and J 10 bases; nucleotides not matched to a gene: 17.

This clonotype appeared a few times. This sequence joins TRBV2 and TRBJ2-3, with D uncertain. The V and J ends lost 8 bases and 2 bases respectively, with 11 bases between them. CDR1 is SNHLY and CDR2 is FYNNEI in the germline V gene. This CDR3 comprises 13 residues. CDR3 loop: CASLLDSTDTQYF. CDR3 DNA: TGTGCCAGCCTGTTAGACTCCACAGATACGCAGTATTTT.

This clonotype was seen a few times. This sequence joins TRBV15 and TRBJ2-5, with D unclear. The CDR3 is 12 amino acids. V was shortened by 4 bases and J by 2 bases, with 5 bases between the two germline ends. Per the germline V gene, CDR1 is LNHNV and CDR2 is YYDKDF (reference sequence). The CDR3: CATSTPQETQYF. The CDR3 DNA follows: TGTGCCACCAGCACACCTCAAGAGACCCAGTACTTC.

The genes are TRBV21-1 and TRBJ1-4; the DNA was not compared with TRBD1, the D call given in the table. TRBV21-1 represents a pseudogene. The CDR3 loop spans 15 amino acids. The CDR3 bases are TGTGCCCGCCTCGGGGGGGACAGGGGGCGCGAAAAACTGTTTTTT. Translating gives CARLGGDRGREKLFF.

In its sample, this clonotype was seen many times. The chain combines TRBV7-2 with TRBJ1-1; 8 bases are a match to TRBD1. The CDR3 runs 16 residues. After removal of 1 base from V and 5 bases from J, the junction contained 9 bases not matched to a gene. The germline gives CDR1 SGHTA, CDR2 FQGNSA. The CDR3 protein is CASSLVISGGSTEAFF. CDR3 in DNA: TGTGCCAGCAGCTTAGTGATCTCAGGGGGCAGTACTGAAGCTTTCTTT.

This clonotype occurred a few times. This chain links TRBV9 with TRBJ2-5; a weak D match, TRBD1 (6 bases). The germline V gene encodes CDR1 SGDLS and CDR2 YYNGEE. This CDR3 comprises 12 residues. Trimming stripped 3 bases from V and 7 bases from J, with 10 bases between. CDR3 coding DNA: TGTGCCAGCAGCGCAGAACAGGGGACCCAGTACTTC. Translated: CASSAEQGTQYF.

This sequence joins TRBV6-1 and TRBJ2-1, with 8 bases that match TRBD2. Germline V gives CDR1 MNHNS, CDR2 SASEGT. V dropped 5 bases and J dropped 4; count of bases not matched to a gene: 13. The CDR3 length is 17 residues. The CDR3 region is CASSTPRLAGLYNEQFF. The CDR3, as DNA: TGTGCCAGCAGTACCCCGAGGCTAGCGGGCCTATACAATGAGCAGTTCTTC.

This clonotype was observed a handful of times. J is TRBJ2-7 and V is TRBV12-5; 15 bases agree with TRBD2. The trim removed 6 bases at V and 0 bases at J, leaving 15 bases unmatched. The CDR3 is 20 amino acids. Germline V gene data show CDR1 as LGHNT and CDR2 as FRNRAP. This chain's CDR3 is CASGYRAGLAGGSSSYEQYF. Here the CDR3 DNA reads TGTGCTAGTGGGTACAGAGCGGGACTAGCGGGGGGATCCAGCTCCTACGAGCAGTACTTC.

The gene calls are TRBV7-9 and TRBJ1-1; TRBD1 might be the D (5 bases). V lost 6 bases and J 1 base, leaving 12 bases between the germline ends. Germline values: CDR1 SEHNR, CDR2 FQNEAQ (reference sequence). This CDR3 region has 14 residues. The CDR3 DNA follows: TGTGCCAGCAGTCCGCACGGGGCGAACACTGAAGCTTTCTTT. Protein: CASSPHGANTEAFF.

This chain uses TRBV4-2 with TRBJ2-1; D may be TRBD1 or TRBD2 (6 bases each). In germline, CDR1 is LGHNA, CDR2 YNFKEQ. The V end lost 0 bases, the J end lost 9 bases, and 21 bases lay between the germline ends. The CDR3 totals 17 residues. The CDR3 region is CASSQDLPPGARSEQFF. CDR3 coding DNA: TGTGCCAGCAGCCAAGATCTCCCCCCGGGGGCTAGGAGTGAGCAGTTCTTC.

The chain uses TRBV7-2 and TRBJ2-2, with a weak D call TRBD2 (5 bases). V shed 3 bases and J shed 2 bases, with 10 bases lying between them. Per the germline V gene, CDR1 is SGHTA and CDR2 is FQGNSA. The CDR3 covers 15 residues. CDR3 residues: CASSFWTGNTGELFF. The CDR3 nucleotides are TGTGCCAGCAGCTTTTGGACGGGAAACACCGGGGAGCTGTTTTTT.

This clonotype has ten or more counts. This chain joins TRBV12-3 or TRBV12-4 and TRBJ1-1; possibly TRBD1 for D (5 bases). V lost 7 bases to trimming and J lost 1 base, with 13 bases between them. The CDR3 has 14 residues. CDR3 amino acids: CASTDGRGNTEAFF. CDR3 sequence (DNA): TGTGCCAGCACTGACGGAAGGGGGAACACTGAAGCTTTCTTT.

The table lists this clonotype with a few counts. V gene TRBV7-9 combines with J gene TRBJ2-2; TRBD2 agrees at 7 bases. This CDR3 contains 16 residues. The V gene's germline CDR1 is SEHNR and CDR2 FQNEAQ (reference sequence). Trimming removed 5 bases from V and 4 bases from J; junction bases left unmatched: 10. The CDR3 region has the DNA TGTGCCAGCAGCCCATCAAGCGGGGAAAGCACCGGGGAGCTGTTTTTT. Protein sequence: CASSPSSGESTGELFF.